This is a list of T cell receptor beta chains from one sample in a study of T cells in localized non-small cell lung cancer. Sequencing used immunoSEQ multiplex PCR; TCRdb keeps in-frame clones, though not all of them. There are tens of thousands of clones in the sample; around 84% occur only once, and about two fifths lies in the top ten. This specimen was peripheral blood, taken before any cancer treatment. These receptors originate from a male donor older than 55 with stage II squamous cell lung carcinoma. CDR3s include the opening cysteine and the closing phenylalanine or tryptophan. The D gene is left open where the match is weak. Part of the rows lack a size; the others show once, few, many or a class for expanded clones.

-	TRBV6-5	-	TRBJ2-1	TGTGCCAGCAGTCAAATCCAGGGTAGGGAGAGTGAGCAGTTCTTC	CASSQIQGRESEQFF
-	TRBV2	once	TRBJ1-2	TGTGCCAGCAGTGAAGGTGTCCTGATTTATGGCTACACCTTC	CASSEGVLIYGYTF
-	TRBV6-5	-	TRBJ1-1	TGTGCCAGCACACGGGACGGAAATATGAACACTGAAGCTTTCTTT	CASTRDGNMNTEAFF
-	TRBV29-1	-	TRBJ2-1	TGCAGCGTTGACCAGAATGAGCAGTTCTTC	CSVDQNEQFF
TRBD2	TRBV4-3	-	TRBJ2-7	TGCGCCAGCAGCCAAGATACCTCTTCTAGCGGGGGCTACGAGCAGTACTTC	CASSQDTSSSGGYEQYF
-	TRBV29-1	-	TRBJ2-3	TGCAGCGTTGAAGGGCAGGGCCCAGGAGGCACAGATACGCAGTATTTT	CSVEGQGPGGTDTQYF
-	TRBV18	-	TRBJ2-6	TGTGCCAGCTCACCATTTGATCAGGGAGTGGATGGGGCCAACGTCCTGACTTTC	CASSPFDQGVDGANVLTF
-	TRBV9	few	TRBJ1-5	TGTGCCAGCAGCTTCGGACCCGGGGGAGATCAGCCCCAGCATTTT	CASSFGPGGDQPQHF
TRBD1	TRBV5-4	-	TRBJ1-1	TGTGCCAGCAGCAGAGACAGGGGTATTGTCAACACTGAAGCTTTCTTT	CASSRDRGIVNTEAFF
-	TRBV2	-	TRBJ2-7	TGTGCCACAAGATGGGGCGGAGGCTCCTACGAGCAGTACTTC	CATRWGGGSYEQYF
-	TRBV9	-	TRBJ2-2	TGTGCCAGCAGCGTCAGGGGATACACCGGGGAGCTGTTTTTT	CASSVRGYTGELFF
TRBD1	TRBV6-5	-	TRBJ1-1	TGTGCCAGCGGACAGGGGGTAGGAGGTACTGAAGCTTTCTTT	CASGQGVGGTEAFF
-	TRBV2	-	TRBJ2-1	TGTGCCAGCAGTGAGGGAGGGGGCAATGAGCAGTTCTTC	CASSEGGGNEQFF
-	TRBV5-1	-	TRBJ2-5	TGCGCCAGCAGCCGCAACGCGGGCCTAAGCGAGACCCAGTACTTC	CASSRNAGLSETQYF
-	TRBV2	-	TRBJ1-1	TGTGCCAGCAGTGTTGGGAAGGGTGGAAGCACTGAAGCTTTCTTT	CASSVGKGGSTEAFF
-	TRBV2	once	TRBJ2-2	TGTGCCAGCAGTGAAAGACAGATCACCGGGGAGCTGTTTTTT	CASSERQITGELFF
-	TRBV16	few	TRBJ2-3	TGTGCCAGCAGCCAATATGGACAGACCACAGATACGCAGTATTTT	CASSQYGQTTDTQYF
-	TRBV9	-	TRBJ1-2	TGTGCCAGCAGCGTAGACGGGGGTGGCTATGGCTACACCTTC	CASSVDGGGYGYTF
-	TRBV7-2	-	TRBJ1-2	TGTGCCAGCAGCTTTGGGACAAGCTATGGCTACACCTTC	CASSFGTSYGYTF
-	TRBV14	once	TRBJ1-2	TGTGCCAGCAGCCAAGTTCGGGTGCCCGGAGGCTACACCTTC	CASSQVRVPGGYTF
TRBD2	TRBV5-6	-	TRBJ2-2	TGTGCCAGCAGCTTATATCGGGGGGAGAACACCGGGGAGCTGTTTTTT	CASSLYRGENTGELFF